This is a list of T cell receptor beta chains from one sample in a study of cytomegalovirus exposure and HLA in healthy donors. Here immunoSEQ multiplex PCR was the method, and the copy in TCRdb shows in-frame clones only, minus some. This table holds 90,000 to 130,000 clones, 70% to 85% found once. Sequencing was carried out using PBMCs. The receptors here all came from a woman aged 18-29 years in good health and CMV-seronegative. Both conserved end residues are part of each CDR3. D genes are given only for firm matches. Clone size appears in some rows only: once, few, many, or a class for an expanded clone.

V: TRBV6-6
J: TRBJ2-2
D: -
size: -
CDR3: CASSYRVNTGELFF
DNA: TGTGCCAGCAGTTACCGGGTCAACACCGGGGAGCTGTTTTTT

V: TRBV4-1
J: TRBJ1-5
D: -
size: -
CDR3: CASSQDTGILNQPQHF
DNA: TGCGCCAGCAGCCAAGATACGGGGATCCTAAATCAGCCCCAGCATTTT

V: TRBV7-9
J: TRBJ1-3
D: -
size: -
CDR3: CASSLVANPGPSGNTIYF
DNA: TGTGCCAGCAGCTTAGTTGCTAACCCAGGCCCCTCTGGAAACACCATATATTTT

V: TRBV29-1
J: TRBJ1-2
D: TRBD1
size: -
CDR3: CSAMDRSGYTF
DNA: TGCAGCGCTATGGACAGGTCTGGCTACACCTTC

V: TRBV28
J: TRBJ1-4
D: TRBD1
size: -
CDR3: CASSLPKKPGQGGGPNEKLFF
DNA: TGTGCCAGCAGTTTACCGAAAAAACCGGGACAGGGTGGTGGGCCTAATGAAAAACTGTTTTTT

V: TRBV7-3
J: TRBJ2-1
D: TRBD2
size: -
CDR3: CASSRTSGGLYNEQFF
DNA: TGTGCCAGCAGCCGGACTAGCGGGGGCCTCTACAATGAGCAGTTCTTC

V: TRBV6-1
J: TRBJ2-1
D: -
size: -
CDR3: CASRGLSTDEQFF
DNA: TGTGCCAGCAGGGGACTGAGCACCGATGAGCAGTTCTTC

V: TRBV7-9
J: TRBJ2-1
D: -
size: -
CDR3: CASTLSRGSSYNEQFF
DNA: TGTGCCAGCACCCTTAGTCGGGGGAGCTCCTACAATGAGCAGTTCTTC

V: TRBV5-4
J: TRBJ2-3
D: TRBD2
size: -
CDR3: CASSGTSEFTDTQYF
DNA: TGTGCCAGCAGCGGGACTAGCGAATTCACAGATACGCAGTATTTT

V: TRBV14
J: TRBJ2-2
D: -
size: -
CDR3: CASSLLTYTGELFF
DNA: TGTGCCAGCAGCCTACTTACCTACACCGGGGAGCTGTTTTTT

V: TRBV15
J: TRBJ1-1
D: -
size: -
CDR3: CATSRDLVTGEAFF
DNA: TGTGCCACCAGCAGAGATTTGGTAACGGGTGAAGCTTTCTTT

V: TRBV7-9
J: TRBJ1-1
D: -
size: once
CDR3: CAGWDTLNTEAFF
DNA: TGTGCCGGATGGGACACCCTGAACACTGAAGCTTTCTTT

V: TRBV19
J: TRBJ1-1
D: -
size: many
CDR3: CASSLEVRTEAFF
DNA: TGTGCCAGTAGTTTGGAGGTACGGACTGAAGCTTTCTTT

V: TRBV9
J: TRBJ2-7
D: TRBD2
size: -
CDR3: CASSARGELLYEQYF
DNA: TGTGCCAGCAGCGCCCGGGGGGAACTTCTCTACGAGCAGTACTTC

V: TRBV6-1
J: TRBJ2-7
D: TRBD1
size: -
CDR3: CASSEGQNYEQYF
DNA: TGTGCCAGCAGTGAGGGACAGAACTACGAGCAGTACTTC

V: TRBV7-6
J: TRBJ2-3
D: -
size: -
CDR3: CASSLSGTDTQYF
DNA: TGTGCCAGCAGCTTAAGCGGCACAGATACGCAGTATTTT

V: TRBV28
J: TRBJ1-2
D: TRBD1
size: few
CDR3: CASSPGGTGNGYTF
DNA: TGTGCCAGCTCCCCCGGGGGGACAGGGAACGGCTACACCTTC

V: TRBV6-1
J: TRBJ1-5
D: -
size: once
CDR3: CASSEARLPSNQPQHF
DNA: TGTGCCAGCAGTGAAGCGCGGCTCCCCAGCAATCAGCCCCAGCATTTT

V: TRBV13
J: TRBJ1-2
D: TRBD1
size: -
CDR3: CASSLGTGGLRYGYTF
DNA: TGTGCCAGCAGCTTAGGAACAGGGGGTTTGCGCTATGGCTACACCTTC

V: TRBV28
J: TRBJ1-5
D: TRBD1
size: -
CDR3: CASSLSDRGDYQPQHF
DNA: TGTGCCAGCAGTTTGTCGGACAGGGGGGACTATCAGCCCCAGCATTTT

V: TRBV27
J: TRBJ1-1
D: -
size: -
CDR3: CASSLKGSNTEAFF
DNA: TGTGCCAGCAGTTTAAAGGGGTCGAACACTGAAGCTTTCTTT

V: TRBV11-2
J: TRBJ2-7
D: TRBD2
size: few
CDR3: CASSRGLAGSSGYEQYF
DNA: TGTGCCAGCAGCCGCGGACTAGCGGGGAGTTCTGGGTACGAGCAGTACTTC

V: TRBV5-8
J: TRBJ2-7
D: TRBD1
size: -
CDR3: CASSSIGQGPYEQYF
DNA: TGTGCCAGCAGCTCCATTGGACAGGGGCCCTACGAGCAGTACTTC

V: TRBV2
J: TRBJ2-7
D: -
size: once
CDR3: CASSEGGSVYEQYF
DNA: TGTGCCAGCAGTGAGGGGGGATCGGTATACGAGCAGTACTTC

V: TRBV5-5
J: TRBJ2-1
D: -
size: -
CDR3: CASSILGLIGEQFF
DNA: TGTGCCAGCAGCATCCTCGGACTGATAGGGGAGCAGTTCTTC

V: TRBV11-2
J: TRBJ2-7
D: -
size: -
CDR3: CASSLYASGAGEQYF
DNA: TGTGCCAGCAGCTTGTATGCTTCGGGAGCAGGTGAGCAGTACTTC

V: TRBV7-9
J: TRBJ1-1
D: -
size: few
CDR3: CASSERQANTEAFF
DNA: TGTGCCAGCAGCGAAAGGCAGGCCAACACTGAAGCTTTCTTT

V: TRBV4-1
J: TRBJ1-2
D: -
size: -
CDR3: CASSQDSERALYGYTF
DNA: TGCGCCAGCAGCCAAGATAGCGAAAGGGCCCTGTATGGCTACACCTTC

V: TRBV19
J: TRBJ2-1
D: -
size: once
CDR3: CASSPTLVRPLYNEQFF
DNA: TGTGCCAGTAGTCCTACGTTGGTGCGTCCTCTATACAATGAGCAGTTCTTC

V: TRBV7-9
J: TRBJ2-7
D: -
size: -
CDR3: CASSLTRQAPYEQYF
DNA: TGTGCCAGCAGCTTAACAAGACAGGCCCCCTACGAGCAGTACTTC

V: TRBV6-5
J: TRBJ2-7
D: -
size: -
CDR3: CASTTQMGGAGEQYF
DNA: TGTGCCAGCACTACCCAGATGGGGGGGGCAGGAGAGCAGTACTTC

V: TRBV7-8
J: TRBJ1-1
D: -
size: once
CDR3: CASSLGAGSKAFF
DNA: TGTGCCAGCAGCTTAGGGGCAGGGTCGAAAGCTTTCTTT

V: TRBV6-1
J: TRBJ1-2
D: TRBD1
size: -
CDR3: CASSVGAGGIDGYTF
DNA: TGTGCCAGCAGTGTAGGGGCAGGGGGGATAGATGGCTACACCTTC

V: TRBV5-1
J: TRBJ2-5
D: TRBD2
size: -
CDR3: CASSLVVAGVSQETQYF
DNA: TGCGCCAGCAGCTTGGTGGTAGCGGGGGTGTCCCAAGAGACCCAGTACTTC

V: TRBV11-2
J: TRBJ2-7
D: -
size: many
CDR3: CASSLGRLEQYF
DNA: TGTGCCAGCAGCTTAGGCAGGCTCGAGCAGTACTTC

V: TRBV30
J: TRBJ1-2
D: -
size: -
CDR3: CAWSALAPPGGYTF
DNA: TGTGCCTGGAGTGCCTTAGCCCCGCCGGGTGGCTACACCTTC

V: TRBV10-1
J: TRBJ2-7
D: TRBD1
size: -
CDR3: CASSDWPQGTASYEQYF
DNA: TGCGCCAGCAGTGACTGGCCTCAGGGGACAGCCTCCTACGAGCAGTACTTC

V: TRBV6-1
J: TRBJ1-4
D: TRBD1
size: -
CDR3: CASSEAPGGNEKLFF
DNA: TGTGCCAGCAGTGAAGCACCAGGGGGTAATGAAAAACTGTTTTTT

V: TRBV5-1
J: TRBJ2-5
D: -
size: once
CDR3: CASRPPMGRQETQYF
DNA: TGCGCCAGCCGGCCGCCGATGGGCCGACAAGAGACCCAGTACTTC

V: TRBV4-2
J: TRBJ2-7
D: TRBD2
size: -
CDR3: CASSQVGGSSYEQYF
DNA: TGTGCCAGCAGCCAAGTCGGGGGGAGCTCCTACGAACAGTACTTC

V: TRBV5-1
J: TRBJ2-7
D: -
size: -
CDR3: CASSLGGTTHEQYF
DNA: TGCGCCAGCAGCTTAGGAGGCACCACCCACGAGCAGTACTTC

V: TRBV5-1
J: TRBJ2-7
D: TRBD1
size: -
CDR3: CASSLRGQEYF
DNA: TGCGCCAGCAGCTTGCGGGGACAGGAGTACTTC

V: TRBV5-8
J: TRBJ1-6
D: TRBD1
size: -
CDR3: CASSMTGGSNSPLHF
DNA: TGTGCCAGCAGCATGACAGGGGGTTCCAATTCACCCCTCCACTTT

V: TRBV13
J: TRBJ2-7
D: TRBD1
size: -
CDR3: CASSLTGRGPYEQYF
DNA: TGTGCCAGCAGCTTAACCGGCAGGGGGCCCTACGAGCAGTACTTC

V: TRBV7-3
J: TRBJ1-1
D: TRBD1
size: -
CDR3: CASSLVSTGLNTEAFF
DNA: TGTGCCAGCAGCTTAGTTTCGACAGGGTTGAACACTGAAGCTTTCTTT

V: TRBV10-2
J: TRBJ1-1
D: TRBD1
size: -
CDR3: CASTLDRDTEAFF
DNA: TGCGCCAGCACCCTAGACAGGGACACTGAAGCTTTCTTT

V: TRBV4-1
J: TRBJ1-2
D: TRBD1
size: -
CDR3: CASSRPGQGIYGYTF
DNA: TGCGCCAGCAGCCGACCCGGACAGGGGATATACGGCTACACCTTC

V: TRBV5-6
J: TRBJ1-2
D: TRBD1
size: -
CDR3: CASSRRQDRVDGYTF
DNA: TGTGCCAGCAGCCGACGCCAAGACAGGGTTGATGGCTACACCTTC

V: TRBV7-8
J: TRBJ2-3
D: -
size: -
CDR3: CASSRDISTQYF
DNA: TGTGCCAGCAGCCGGGACATCAGTACGCAGTATTTT

V: TRBV6-1
J: TRBJ1-5
D: -
size: few
CDR3: CASSEVGARTQHF
DNA: TGTGCCAGCAGTGAGGTAGGGGCCCGGACCCAGCATTTT

V: TRBV7-9
J: TRBJ2-3
D: TRBD2
size: -
CDR3: CASSSLAGGGTDTQYF
DNA: TGTGCCAGCAGCTCCCTAGCGGGGGGAGGAACTGATACGCAGTATTTT

V: TRBV4-1
J: TRBJ1-1
D: -
size: -
CDR3: CASSHQGNTEAFF
DNA: TGCGCCAGCAGCCATCAGGGGAACACTGAAGCTTTCTTT

V: TRBV30
J: TRBJ1-2
D: TRBD1
size: -
CDR3: CAHPKGQGDYGYTF
DNA: TGTGCCCATCCCAAAGGACAGGGGGACTATGGCTACACCTTC

V: TRBV29-1
J: TRBJ1-1
D: -
size: -
CDR3: CSVADSEAFF
DNA: TGCAGCGTCGCAGACAGTGAAGCTTTCTTT

V: TRBV6-1
J: TRBJ1-4
D: -
size: -
CDR3: CASSVGGSNEKLFF
DNA: TGTGCCAGCAGTGTGGGGGGATCAAATGAAAAACTGTTTTTT

V: TRBV29-1
J: TRBJ2-2
D: -
size: -
CDR3: CSVEGEQGNTGELFF
DNA: TGCAGCGTTGAAGGAGAGCAGGGGAACACCGGGGAGCTGTTTTTT

V: TRBV5-4
J: TRBJ1-1
D: TRBD1
size: few
CDR3: CASSPGTGGNTEAFF
DNA: TGTGCCAGCAGCCCGGGGACAGGGGGCAACACTGAAGCTTTCTTT

V: TRBV5-1
J: TRBJ1-1
D: -
size: -
CDR3: CASSLATGLVVGRTEAFF
DNA: TGCGCCAGCAGCTTGGCTACGGGGTTAGTTGTGGGTAGGACTGAAGCTTTCTTT